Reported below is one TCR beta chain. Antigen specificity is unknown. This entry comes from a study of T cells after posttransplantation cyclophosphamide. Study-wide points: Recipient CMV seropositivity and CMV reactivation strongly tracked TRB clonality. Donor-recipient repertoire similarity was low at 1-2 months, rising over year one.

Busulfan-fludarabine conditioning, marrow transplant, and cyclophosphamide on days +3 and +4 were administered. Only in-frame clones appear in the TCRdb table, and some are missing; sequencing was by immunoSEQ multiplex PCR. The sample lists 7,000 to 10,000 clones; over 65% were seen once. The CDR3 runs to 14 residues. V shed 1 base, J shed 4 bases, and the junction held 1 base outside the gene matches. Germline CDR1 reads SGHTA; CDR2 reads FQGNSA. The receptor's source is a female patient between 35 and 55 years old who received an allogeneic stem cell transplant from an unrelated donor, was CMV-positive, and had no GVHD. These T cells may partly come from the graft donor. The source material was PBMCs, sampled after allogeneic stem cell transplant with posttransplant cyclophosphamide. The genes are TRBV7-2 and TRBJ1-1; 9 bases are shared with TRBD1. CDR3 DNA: TGTGCCAGCAGCTTAGTGGACAGGGGCACTGAAGCTTTCTTT. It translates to CASSLVDRGTEAFF.